Listed below are T cell receptor beta chains from one sample, sequenced in a study of T-cell reconstitution after alpha-beta-depleted transplantation in children. TCRdb reanalysed the PCR reads using MiXCR and keeps one entry per CDR3 protein. The sample consists of 350,000 to 400,000 distinct CDR3 sequences, around 20% of them appearing once. The starting material was PBMCs from the stem cell graft donor, obtained from the stem cell graft. The receptors derive from a human donor who donated a stem cell graft to a child with acute myeloid leukemia. CDR3s include the opening cysteine and the closing phenylalanine or tryptophan. The D gene is left open where the match is weak. Only part of the rows carry a size: once, few, many, or a class if the clone is expanded.

TRBV4-3	NA	TRBD2	TRBJ2-1	CASSQDRSRLAGVNNEQFF	TGCGCCAGCAGCCAAGATAGGTCGCGACTAGCGGGAGTCAACAATGAGCAGTTCTTC
TRBV29-1	many	NA	TRBJ2-3	CSGVDVHASTDTQYF	TGCAGCGGAGTGGACGTTCATGCTAGCACAGATACGCAGTATTTT
TRBV5-6	NA	TRBD2	TRBJ2-1	CASSLGAGGLSYNEQFF	TGTGCCAGCAGCTTGGGGGCGGGAGGCCTCTCCTACAATGAGCAGTTCTTC
TRBV5-6	many	NA	TRBJ1-1	CASSFSGSNTEAFF	TGTGCCAGCAGCTTCTCCGGCAGTAACACTGAAGCTTTCTTT
TRBV5-1	NA	NA	TRBJ2-7	CASSDPPIEQYF	TGCGCCAGCAGCGACCCTCCTATCGAGCAGTACTTC
TRBV24-1	NA	TRBD1	TRBJ1-2	CATSDPPGTGGSVDGYTF	TGTGCCACCAGTGACCCGCCCGGGACAGGGGGTTCTGTGGATGGCTACACCTTC
TRBV20-1	few	TRBD2	TRBJ2-1	CSARGAGEGGFGGNEQFF	TGCAGTGCTAGAGGTGCGGGAGAGGGTGGCTTCGGTGGGAATGAGCAGTTCTTC
TRBV3-1	NA	TRBD1	TRBJ1-1	CASSRGQGMNTEAFF	TGTGCCAGCAGCCGCGGACAGGGAATGAACACTGAAGCTTTCTTT
TRBV5-1	NA	NA	TRBJ2-7	CASSLTEGGASYEQYF	TGCGCCAGCAGCTTGACGGAGGGAGGTGCCTCCTACGAGCAGTACTTC
TRBV5-1	NA	NA	TRBJ2-1	CASSWDPRVYNEQFF	TGCGCCAGCAGCTGGGACCCACGGGTGTACAATGAGCAGTTCTTC
TRBV5-1	NA	NA	TRBJ1-1	CASSLRVSNTEAFF	TGCGCCAGCAGCCTCAGGGTCTCCAACACTGAAGCTTTCTTT
TRBV12-3/TRBV12-4	NA	NA	TRBJ2-2	CASMPPDGELFF	TGTGCCAGCATGCCGCCGGACGGGGAGCTGTTTTTT
TRBV27	NA	TRBD2	TRBJ2-7	CASSLSGTNPSSAYEQYF	TGTGCCAGCAGTTTATCCGGGACTAACCCTTCCAGCGCCTACGAGCAGTACTTC
TRBV28	NA	NA	TRBJ1-1	CASSLLTVVGRLSNTEAFF	TGTGCCAGCAGTTTATTAACGGTTGTGGGACGGCTATCTAACACTGAAGCTTTCTTT
TRBV2	NA	NA	TRBJ2-1	CASMRPLGEQFF	TGTGCCAGCATGAGACCTCTTGGGGAGCAGTTCTTC
TRBV29-1	many	NA	TRBJ1-4	CSVSPGSTNEKLFF	TGCAGCGTCTCGCCAGGCTCAACTAATGAAAAACTGTTTTTT
TRBV20-1	many	NA	TRBJ1-6	CSASVVGNSPLHF	TGCAGTGCTAGTGTGGTCGGTAATTCACCCCTCCACTTT
TRBV28	NA	NA	TRBJ2-7	CASSFSMVDQSYEQYF	TGTGCCAGCAGTTTTTCAATGGTGGACCAATCCTACGAGCAGTACTTC
TRBV27	few	TRBD2	TRBJ2-2	CASSILAGAGTGELFF	TGTGCCAGCAGTATCCTAGCGGGAGCTGGCACCGGGGAGCTGTTTTTT
TRBV10-3	NA	NA	TRBJ2-3	CATGAYAEQITDTQYF	TGTGCCACGGGGGCCTACGCAGAGCAGATCACAGATACGCAGTATTTT
TRBV18	many	NA	TRBJ2-1	CASSPGGDRLNEQFF	TGTGCCAGCTCACCAGGGGGGGACAGACTAAATGAGCAGTTCTTC
TRBV27	NA	NA	TRBJ2-2	CASSPRGSVVSTGELFF	TGTGCCAGCAGTCCCCGCGGTAGCGTTGTGAGCACCGGGGAGCTGTTTTTT
TRBV27	many	NA	TRBJ2-7	CASSFQVSYEQYF	TGTGCCAGCAGTTTCCAGGTCTCCTACGAGCAGTACTTC
TRBV20-1	NA	NA	TRBJ2-7	CSARDPYYEQYF	TGCAGTGCTAGAGACCCGTACTACGAGCAGTACTTC
TRBV25-1	few	NA	TRBJ1-2	CASSEMTEQGYTF	TGTGCCAGCAGTGAGATGACGGAACAAGGCTACACCTTC
TRBV20-1	NA	TRBD2	TRBJ2-3	CSARDGRSTDTQYF	TGCAGTGCTAGGGACGGGAGGAGCACAGATACGCAGTATTTT
TRBV6-5	few	NA	TRBJ2-5	CASSYSIATSQETQYF	TGTGCCAGCAGTTACTCGATTGCGACCTCCCAAGAGACCCAGTACTTC
TRBV28	few	NA	TRBJ2-7	CASRVVRAGEQYF	TGTGCCAGCAGAGTTGTGAGGGCCGGCGAGCAGTACTTC
TRBV6-2/TRBV6-3	NA	NA	TRBJ1-1	CASSPPQALGTEAFF	TGTGCCAGCAGCCCCCCCCAAGCCCTCGGGACTGAAGCTTTCTTT
TRBV28	few	NA	TRBJ2-7	CASSSRQDVLYEQYF	TGTGCCAGCAGTTCCCGACAGGACGTCCTCTACGAGCAGTACTTC
TRBV12-3/TRBV12-4	few	NA	TRBJ2-2	CASSLARGANTGELFF	TGTGCCAGCAGTTTAGCGCGTGGGGCGAACACCGGGGAGCTGTTTTTT